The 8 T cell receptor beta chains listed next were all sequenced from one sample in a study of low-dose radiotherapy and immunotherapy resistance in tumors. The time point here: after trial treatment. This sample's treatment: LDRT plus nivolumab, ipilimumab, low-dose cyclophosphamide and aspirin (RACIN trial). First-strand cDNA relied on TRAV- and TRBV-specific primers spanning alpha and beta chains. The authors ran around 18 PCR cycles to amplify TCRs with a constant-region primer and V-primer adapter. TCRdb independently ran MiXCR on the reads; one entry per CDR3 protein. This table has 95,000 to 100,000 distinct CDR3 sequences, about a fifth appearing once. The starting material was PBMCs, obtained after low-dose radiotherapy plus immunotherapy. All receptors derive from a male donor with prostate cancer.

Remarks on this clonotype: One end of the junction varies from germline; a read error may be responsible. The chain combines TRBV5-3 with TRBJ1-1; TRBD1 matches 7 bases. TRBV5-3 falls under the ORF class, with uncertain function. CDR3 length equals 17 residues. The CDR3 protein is CASSFPVEGAVNTEAFF. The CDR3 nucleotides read TGTGCCAGCAGCTTCCCCGTGGAGGGGGCAGTGAACACTGAAGCTTTCTTT.

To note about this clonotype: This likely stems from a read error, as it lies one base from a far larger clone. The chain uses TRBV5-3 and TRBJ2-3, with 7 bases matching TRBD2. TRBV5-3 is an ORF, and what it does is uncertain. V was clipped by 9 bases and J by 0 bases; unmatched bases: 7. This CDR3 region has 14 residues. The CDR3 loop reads CAISKRGSTDTQYF. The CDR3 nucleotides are TGTGCCATCAGTAAGCGGGGAAGCACAGATACGCAGTATTTT.

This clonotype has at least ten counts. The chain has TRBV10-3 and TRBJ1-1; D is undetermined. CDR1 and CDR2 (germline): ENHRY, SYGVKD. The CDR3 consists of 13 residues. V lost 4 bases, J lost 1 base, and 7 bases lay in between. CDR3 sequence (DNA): TGTGCCATCAGTGGGGCTGGGAACACTGAAGCTTTCTTT. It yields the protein CAISGAGNTEAFF.

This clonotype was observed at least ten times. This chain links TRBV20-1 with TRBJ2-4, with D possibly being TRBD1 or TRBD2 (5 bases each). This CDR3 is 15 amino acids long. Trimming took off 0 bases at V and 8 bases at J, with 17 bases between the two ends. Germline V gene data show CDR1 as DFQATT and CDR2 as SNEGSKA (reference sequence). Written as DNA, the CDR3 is TGCAGTGCTAGAGATAGGCCGGGGCAAGGGGACATTCAGTACTTC. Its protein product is CSARDRPGQGDIQYF.

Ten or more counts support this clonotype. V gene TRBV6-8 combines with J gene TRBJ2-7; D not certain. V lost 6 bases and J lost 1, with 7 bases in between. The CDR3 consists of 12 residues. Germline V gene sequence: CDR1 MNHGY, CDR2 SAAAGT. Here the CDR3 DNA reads TGTGCCAGCAGGGGCGGATCCTACGAGCAGTACTTC. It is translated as CASRGGSYEQYF.

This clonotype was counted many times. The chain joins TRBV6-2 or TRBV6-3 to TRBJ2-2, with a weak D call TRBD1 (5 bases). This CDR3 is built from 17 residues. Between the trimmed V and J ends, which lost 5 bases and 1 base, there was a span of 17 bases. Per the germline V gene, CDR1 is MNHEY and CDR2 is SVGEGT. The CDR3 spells CASSDWGRVENTGELFF. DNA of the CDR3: TGTGCCAGCAGTGATTGGGGCAGGGTGGAGAACACCGGGGAGCTGTTTTTT.

The CDR3 here is CSVRTDYYGYTF. The CDR3 DNA reads as TGCAGCGTGCGGACAGATTACTATGGCTACACCTTC. The chain employs TRBV29-1 and TRBJ1-2, with D possibly TRBD1 on 6 matching bases. The CDR3 covers 12 residues. The germline V gene has CDR1 SQVTM and CDR2 ANQGSEA. Trimming shortened V by 6 bases and J by 3 bases, and 11 bases separated the two germline ends.

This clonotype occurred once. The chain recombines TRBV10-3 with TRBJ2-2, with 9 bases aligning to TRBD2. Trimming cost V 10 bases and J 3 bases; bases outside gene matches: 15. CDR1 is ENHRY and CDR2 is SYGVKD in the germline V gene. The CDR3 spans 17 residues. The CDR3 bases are TGTGCCAGCCGGGCTAGCGGGAACCGACAGGACACCGGGGAGCTGTTTTTT. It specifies CASRASGNRQDTGELFF.